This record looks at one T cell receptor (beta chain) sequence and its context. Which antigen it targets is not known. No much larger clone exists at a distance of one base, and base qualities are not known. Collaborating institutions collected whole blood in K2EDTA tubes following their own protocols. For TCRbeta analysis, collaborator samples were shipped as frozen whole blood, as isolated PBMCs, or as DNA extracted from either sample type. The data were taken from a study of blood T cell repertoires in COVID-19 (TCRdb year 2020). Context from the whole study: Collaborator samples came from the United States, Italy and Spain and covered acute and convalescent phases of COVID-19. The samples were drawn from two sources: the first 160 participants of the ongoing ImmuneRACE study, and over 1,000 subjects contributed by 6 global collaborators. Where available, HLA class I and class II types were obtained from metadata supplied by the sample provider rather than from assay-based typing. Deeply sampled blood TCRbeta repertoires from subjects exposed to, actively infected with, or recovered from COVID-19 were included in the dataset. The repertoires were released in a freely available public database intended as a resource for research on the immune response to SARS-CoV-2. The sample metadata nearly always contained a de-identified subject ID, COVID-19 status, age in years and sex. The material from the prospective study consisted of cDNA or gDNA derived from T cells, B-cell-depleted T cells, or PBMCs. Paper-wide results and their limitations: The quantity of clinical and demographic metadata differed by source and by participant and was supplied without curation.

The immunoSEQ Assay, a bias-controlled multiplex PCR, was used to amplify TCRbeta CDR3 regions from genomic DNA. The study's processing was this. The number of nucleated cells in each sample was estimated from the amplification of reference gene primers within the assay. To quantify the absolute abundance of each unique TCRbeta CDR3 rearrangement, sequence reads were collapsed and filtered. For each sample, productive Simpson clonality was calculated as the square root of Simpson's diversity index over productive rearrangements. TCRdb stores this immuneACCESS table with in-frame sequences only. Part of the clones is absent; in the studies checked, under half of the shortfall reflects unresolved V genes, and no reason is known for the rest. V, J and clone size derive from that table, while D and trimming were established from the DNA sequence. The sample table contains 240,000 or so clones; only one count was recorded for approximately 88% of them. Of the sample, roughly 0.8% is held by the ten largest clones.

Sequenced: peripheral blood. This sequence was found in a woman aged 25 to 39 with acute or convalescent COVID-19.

Here is the DNA: TGCGCCAGCAGCTTGGAGGGGCGCGGAAACACCATATATTTT. Its protein is CASSLEGRGNTIYF. The sequence joins TRBV5-1 to TRBJ1-3; the D segment could be TRBD1, given 5 matching bases. The germline V gene encodes CDR1 SGHRS and CDR2 YFSETQ. Its CDR3 holds 14 amino acids, cysteine through phenylalanine. Kept here is only the CDR3 DNA, which spans 42 bases and is read in frame from base 1. V lost 0 bases and J lost 4 bases; the stretch between them is 8 bases long.